This passage covers 25 T cell receptor beta chains from one sample sequenced in a study of cytomegalovirus exposure and HLA in healthy donors. With 60 Vbeta and 13 Jbeta primers, the PCR was carried out. The method was immunoSEQ multiplex PCR; TCRdb's version includes in-frame clones alone and lacks a portion of them. The sample consists of approximately 190,000 clones, 75% to 80% of them appearing once. Specimen: PBMCs. The receptors derive from a woman aged 30 to 39 in good health and CMV-seropositive.

The gene calls are TRBV2 and TRBJ2-7, with 10 bases lining up with TRBD1. The V segment lost 5 bases and the J segment 2 bases; nucleotides outside the gene matches: 6. The V gene's germline CDR1 is SNHLY and CDR2 FYNNEI. The CDR3 extends over 15 amino acids. CDR3 DNA sequence: TGTGCCAGCAGTTCTCCGGGACAGGGGACCTACGAGCAGTACTTC. It yields the protein CASSSPGQGTYEQYF.

V usage is TRBV6-5 and J usage is TRBJ1-1, with D unclear. Trimming cost V 8 bases and J 0 bases, with 10 bases left between them. Germline lookup yields CDR1 MNHEY and CDR2 SVGAGI. This CDR3 is 13 amino acids long. The CDR3 sequence: CASSWALNTEAFF. The CDR3 DNA is TGTGCCAGCTCCTGGGCGCTGAACACTGAAGCTTTCTTT.

This chain uses TRBV7-3 with TRBJ2-2; 8 bases agree with TRBD1. Unmatched junction bases numbered 8, after V lost 3 bases and J lost 5 bases. Per germline, CDR1 SGHTA and CDR2 FQGTGA. This CDR3 contains 16 residues. The CDR3 protein is CASSFSGGAGTGELFF. The CDR3 bases are TGTGCCAGCAGCTTCTCAGGGGGCGCCGGTACCGGGGAGCTGTTTTTT.

The chain uses TRBV5-1 and TRBJ2-1; 11 bases are shared with TRBD2. Germline-derived CDR1 and CDR2 are SGHRS and YFSETQ. The V and J ends lost 3 bases and 0 bases, in that order; junction bases with no gene match: 8. This CDR3 has 18 residues. CDR3 region: CASSYGTSGSSSYNEQFF. In nucleotides, the CDR3 is TGCGCCAGCAGCTACGGGACTAGCGGTTCTAGCTCCTACAATGAGCAGTTCTTC.

The chain employs TRBV4-3 and TRBJ2-3, with D tentatively TRBD2 (5 bases). The CDR3 runs 15 residues. Germline V gene data show CDR1 as LGHNA and CDR2 as YSLEER. Trimming shortened V by 2 bases and J by 0 bases, and 9 bases separated the two germline ends. CDR3 nucleotide sequence: TGCGCCAGCAGCCAAAGGCGGACTAGCACAGATACGCAGTATTTT. Its translation: CASSQRRTSTDTQYF.

This clone has ten or more counts. The chain is built from TRBV6-5 and TRBJ2-7; maybe TRBD1 (5 bases). V was shortened by 0 bases and J by 3 bases, with 9 bases between the two germline ends. Per germline, CDR1 MNHEY and CDR2 SVGAGI. The CDR3 is 14 amino acids. CDR3 residues: CASSYSPGIYEQYF. CDR3 in DNA: TGTGCCAGCAGTTACTCTCCAGGGATCTACGAGCAGTACTTC.

This sequence joins TRBV11-2 and TRBJ2-7; D gene unclear. The CDR3 contains 15 residues. CDR1 is SGHAT, CDR2 FQNNGV, per germline. With 4 bases removed from V and 0 bases from J, the gap between germline ends came to 13 bases. The CDR3 DNA reads TGTGCCAGCAGCTCCTTAGCCCGGAGCTCCTACGAGCAGTACTTC. Translated: CASSSLARSSYEQYF.

J is TRBJ1-4 and V is TRBV7-9; D not certain. Per germline, CDR1 SEHNR and CDR2 FQNEAQ (reference sequence). Trimming removed 8 bases from V and 5 bases from J, with 12 bases in between. There are 13 residues in the CDR3. The CDR3, as DNA: TGTGCCAGCCAAAGGAGCGAGAATGAAAAACTGTTTTTT. Residues: CASQRSENEKLFF. Variable domain in full (rest from reference TRBV7-9 and TRBJ1-4): DTGVSQNPRHKITKRGQNVTFRCDPISEHNRLYWYRQTLGQGPEFLTYFQNEAQLEKSRLLSDRFSAERPKGSFSTLEIQRTEQGDSAMYLCASQRSENEKLFFGSGTQLSVL.

J is TRBJ2-5 and V is TRBV14, with D possibly TRBD2 on 6 matching bases. The CDR3 loop spans 14 amino acids. Germline lookup yields CDR1 SGHDN and CDR2 FVKESK. Trimming left V 0 bases short and J 5 bases short, with 10 bases between. For the CDR3, the DNA is TGTGCCAGCAGCCAAGATCAAGGGAGGGAGACCCAGTACTTC. It codes for CASSQDQGRETQYF.

J is TRBJ2-3 and V is TRBV15; TRBD1 matches 7 bases. Germline V gene sequence: CDR1 LNHNV, CDR2 YYDKDF (reference sequence). The CDR3 length is 17 residues. V gave up 0 bases and J gave up 0 bases; unmatched junction bases: 6. The CDR3 nucleotides are TGTGCCACCAGCAGAGATTGGGACAGAACTAGCACAGATACGCAGTATTTT. Its protein is CATSRDWDRTSTDTQYF. The entire variable domain, with the rest obtained from reference TRBV15 and TRBJ2-3, is as follows: DAMVIQNPRYQVTQFGKPVTLSCSQTLNHNVMYWYQQKSSQAPKLLFHYYDKDFNNEADTPDNFQSRRPNTSFCFLDIRSPGLGDTAMYLCATSRDWDRTSTDTQYFGPGTRLTVL.

The chain has TRBV19 and TRBJ1-1; 8 bases fit TRBD1. The CDR3 consists of 16 residues. CDR1 is LNHDA, CDR2 SQIVND, per germline (reference sequence). The junction had 7 bases not matched to a gene; V was cut back by 2 bases and J by 2 bases. The CDR3 region has the DNA TGTGCCAGTAGTATAAGACAGGGGACCTCTAACACTGAAGCTTTCTTT. The encoded protein is CASSIRQGTSNTEAFF. The full variable domain, rest sourced from reference TRBV19 and TRBJ1-1, is DGGITQSPKYLFRKEGQNVTLSCEQNLNHDAMYWYRQDPGQGLRLIYYSQIVNDFQKGDIAEGYSVSREKKESFPLTVTSAQKNPTAFYLCASSIRQGTSNTEAFFGQGTRLTVV.

The chain links TRBV6-1 to TRBJ2-2, with D possibly matching TRBD2 (7 bases). CDR1 MNHNS and CDR2 SASEGT come from the germline V gene. This CDR3 has 10 residues. The CDR3 DNA reads as TGTGCGGGAGGGGGCGGGGAGCTGTTTTTT. Its protein product is CAGGGGELFF.

The chain uses TRBV7-2 and TRBJ2-3; 11 positions agree with TRBD1. Trimming at V came to 2 bases and at J to 4 bases, leaving 8 bases not matched to a gene. Per the germline V gene, CDR1 is SGHTA and CDR2 is FQGNSA. The CDR3 totals 17 residues. CDR3 nucleotides: TGTGCCAGCAGCTTAACTGCGGACAGGGGGCGTTCAGATACGCAGTATTTT. Translating gives CASSLTADRGRSDTQYF.

The chain employs TRBV19 and TRBJ2-7, with D unresolved. V gave up 3 bases and J gave up 2 bases, with 8 bases separating them. Germline lookup yields CDR1 LNHDA and CDR2 SQIVND (reference sequence). The CDR3 covers 13 residues. The CDR3 reads CASSMRQTYEQYF. Here the CDR3 DNA reads TGTGCCAGTAGTATGCGGCAGACCTACGAGCAGTACTTC.

This clone appeared a few times. This chain joins TRBV2 and TRBJ1-1, with D possibly being TRBD1 (6 bases). In germline, CDR1 is SNHLY, CDR2 FYNNEI. The CDR3 covers 14 residues. The V gene lost 6 bases and the J gene lost 6 bases, with 17 bases spanning the gap. The CDR3 sequence: CASSRDITPPEAFF. CDR3 coding DNA: TGTGCCAGCAGCCGGGACATAACTCCCCCTGAAGCTTTCTTT.

This clone was detected once. The rearrangement joins TRBV9 to TRBJ2-2, with TRBD2 matching 7 bases. This CDR3 is 16 amino acids long. Germline values: CDR1 SGDLS, CDR2 YYNGEE. The V and J ends lost 3 bases and 3 bases, in that order; junction bases with no gene match: 8. The CDR3 DNA sequence: TGTGCCAGCAGCGAGCGAGGACTAGTGGACACCGGGGAGCTGTTTTTT. Translation gives CASSERGLVDTGELFF. Based on the CDR3 plus reference TRBV9 and TRBJ2-2, the full variable domain is DSGVTQTPKHLITATGQRVTLRCSPRSGDLSVYWYQQSLDQGLQFLIQYYNGEERAKGNILERFSAQQFPDLHSELNLSSLELGDSALYFCASSERGLVDTGELFFGEGSRLTVL.

This clone turned up a few times. The chain employs TRBV6-1 and TRBJ2-5, with 10 nucleotides matching TRBD2. The closer fit of TRBJ2-7 to the DNA end suggests the J call may be wrong. The V gene's germline CDR1 is MNHNS and CDR2 SASEGT. CDR3 length: 15 residues. The CDR3 sequence is CASKGLAGVKYEQYF. CDR3 bases: TGTGCCAGCAAGGGGCTAGCGGGAGTTAAGTACGAGCAGTACTTC.

The gene calls are TRBV19 and TRBJ1-2; the D is unclear. The CDR3 consists of 13 residues. V lost 3 bases and J 0 bases, leaving 5 bases between the germline ends. The germline V gene has CDR1 LNHDA and CDR2 SQIVND (reference sequence). CDR3 sequence: CASSIETNYGYTF. CDR3 DNA: TGTGCCAGTAGTATTGAGACTAACTATGGCTACACCTTC. The complete variable domain, with remaining parts taken from reference TRBV19 and TRBJ1-2, reads DGGITQSPKYLFRKEGQNVTLSCEQNLNHDAMYWYRQDPGQGLRLIYYSQIVNDFQKGDIAEGYSVSREKKESFPLTVTSAQKNPTAFYLCASSIETNYGYTFGSGTRLTVV.

The chain combines TRBV7-2 with TRBJ2-5, with 11 bases matching TRBD1. The CDR3 is 15 amino acids. Germline-derived CDR1 and CDR2 are SGHTA and FQGNSA. V lost 3 bases to trimming and J lost 5 bases; unmatched junction nucleotides: 5. This CDR3 is CASSFWTGGYETQYF. CDR3 sequence (DNA): TGTGCCAGCAGCTTCTGGACAGGGGGCTATGAGACCCAGTACTTC.

This chain connects TRBV30 to TRBJ1-2; the match to TRBD1 covers 9 bases. Germline V gene lookup returns CDR1 GTSNPN and CDR2 SVGIG (reference sequence). The trim removed 3 bases at V and 4 bases at J, leaving 12 bases unmatched. CDR3 size: 16 residues. The CDR3 sequence is CAWRRTGALGIYGYTF. Here the CDR3 DNA reads TGTGCCTGGAGGCGGACAGGGGCCCTCGGCATCTATGGCTACACCTTC. Together with reference TRBV30 and TRBJ1-2, the CDR3 gives the full variable domain: SQTIHQWPATLVQPVGSPLSLECTVEGTSNPNLYWYRQAAGRGLQLLFYSVGIGQISSEVPQNLSASRPQDRQFILSSKKLLLSDSGFYLCAWRRTGALGIYGYTFGSGTRLTVV.

Points on this clone: One junction end does not reproduce the germline sequence, and a read error may be involved. This chain links TRBV25-1 with TRBJ1-5, with 10 positions matching TRBD1. Germline V CDR1 and CDR2: MGHDK, SYGVNS. The CDR3 runs to 14 residues. CDR3 protein: CVSRGQGKTQPQHF. The CDR3 region has the DNA TGTGTCAGCAGGGGACAGGGGAAGACGCAGCCCCAGCATTTT.

The rearrangement joins TRBV6-6 to TRBJ1-1; unclear D gene. Trimming took 2 bases from V and 9 from J, leaving 13 bases between them. This CDR3 spans 13 amino acids. The germline V gene encodes CDR1 MNHNY and CDR2 SVGAGI (reference sequence). The CDR3 DNA reads TGTGCCAGCAGTTACCCACGGGGTGCCAAAGCTTTCTTT. The encoded protein is CASSYPRGAKAFF.

J is TRBJ2-3 and V is TRBV2; 10 bases agree with TRBD2. Germline CDR1 SNHLY, CDR2 FYNNEI. Trimming cost V 6 bases and J 4 bases; bases outside gene matches: 4. The CDR3 contains 14 residues. Here the CDR3 DNA reads TGTGCCAGCAGGGCTAGCGGGAGTTCAGATACGCAGTATTTT. This encodes CASRASGSSDTQYF.

J is TRBJ2-7 and V is TRBV7-6; D not resolved. V was trimmed by 3 bases and J by 2 bases, leaving 5 bases between them. Germline V CDR1 and CDR2: SGHVS, FNYEAQ. This CDR3 is built from 12 residues. This chain's CDR3 is CASSLNTYEQYF. The CDR3 DNA follows: TGTGCCAGCAGCTTGAACACCTACGAGCAGTACTTC.

This clone was seen a handful of times. This chain connects TRBV5-5 to TRBJ1-1, with 9 positions matching TRBD1. CDR3 length: 15 residues. The trim removed 5 bases at V and 4 bases at J, leaving 9 bases unmatched. Germline-derived CDR1 and CDR2 are SGHKS and YYEKEE (reference sequence). CDR3 in amino acids: CASSVRTGEGTEAFF. DNA of the CDR3: TGTGCCAGCAGTGTACGGACAGGGGAAGGCACTGAAGCTTTCTTT.